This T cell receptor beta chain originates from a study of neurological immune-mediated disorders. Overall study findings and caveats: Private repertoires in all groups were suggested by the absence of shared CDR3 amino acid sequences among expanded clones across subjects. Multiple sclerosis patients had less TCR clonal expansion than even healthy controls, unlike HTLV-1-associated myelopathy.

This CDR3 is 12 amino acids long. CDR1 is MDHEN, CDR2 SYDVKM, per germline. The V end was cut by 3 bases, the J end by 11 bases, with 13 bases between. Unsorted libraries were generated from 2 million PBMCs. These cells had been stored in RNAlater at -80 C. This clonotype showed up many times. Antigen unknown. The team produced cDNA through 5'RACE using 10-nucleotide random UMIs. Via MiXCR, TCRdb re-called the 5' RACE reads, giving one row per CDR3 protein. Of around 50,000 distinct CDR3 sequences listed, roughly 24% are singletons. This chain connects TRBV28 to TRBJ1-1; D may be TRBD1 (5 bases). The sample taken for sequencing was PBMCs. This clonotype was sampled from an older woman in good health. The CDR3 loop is CASSLVGREAFF. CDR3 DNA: TGTGCCAGCAGTTTGGTTGGCAGGGAGGCTTTCTTT.